This T cell receptor beta chain was captured in a study of T cell repertoires in cytomegalovirus infection (dated by TCRdb to between 2018 and 2020). Regarding the complete study: Because public TCR beta signatures pointed to carriage of CMV infection together with the matching HLA type, the HLA type of each donor mattered for the analysis.

The CDR3 covers 13 residues, taking in both the cysteine and the phenylalanine. The DNA shown is the 39-base CDR3, in frame from base 1. The germline V and J ends show losses of 7 bases and 3 bases respectively, and no gene match explains 9 bases of the junction. The germline V gene sets CDR1 to SQVTM and CDR2 to ANQGSEA. Reads for this sample came from an Illumina HiSeq 1500. Using fastp trimming at Q25 and MiXCR clonotype assembly, TCRdb reanalyzed the public sequencing data and kept in-frame beta chains. CDR3 protein duplicates are merged, each entry listing the most common genes and DNA. The sample contains about 180,000 distinct CDR3 sequences, 13% to 15% of them found a single time. The ten largest clones take up 25% to 30% of the sample. Study-wide findings and limitations: The ex vivo response was dominated by HLA-C-restricted CMV-specific TCR beta clonotypes, which also provided the single most frequent clonotype in two of eight donors. Cumulative frequency of public TCR beta family members discriminated carriers of CMV infection plus the relevant HLA type in this cohort and an independent approximately 350-donor cohort.

With regard to this clonotype: No antigen is known for it. Per-base quality was not reported, and no clone a single base away is much larger than it.

Source material: PBMCs. The rearrangement combines TRBV29-1 with TRBJ2-7; TRBD1 fits 7 bases in the junction. This TCR derives from a human donor in good health (CMV status not recorded). Some clones in this sample may be carry-over from other donors' samples. The DNA is as follows: TGCAGCGCGCTCCGAGCAGGGGGCTACGAGCAGTACTTC. Translated, it reads CSALRAGGYEQYF.